Below, 8 T cell receptor beta chains from the same sample are listed, as sequenced in a study of blood T cell repertoires in COVID-19 (dated by TCRdb to the early 2020s). Library creation used the immunoSEQ multiplex PCR assay. TCRdb retrieved this table from immuneACCESS and kept in-frame rearrangements only. Not all clones are present; in checked studies, unresolved V genes account for under half, and no reason is known for the remainder. For this sample the table gives about 160,000 clones, of which roughly 90% were detected only once. Jointly, the top ten make up 5% to 8.5% of the sample. The sequenced material came from PBMCs or T cells enriched from blood (not recorded which). Receptor source: a woman between 45 and 65 years old who had recovered from COVID-19.

V is TRBV2 and J is TRBJ2-7, with 8 positions matching TRBD1. V gave up 8 bases and J gave up 2 bases; unmatched junction bases: 5. This CDR3 is 13 amino acids long. The germline gives CDR1 SNHLY, CDR2 FYNNEI. The CDR3: CASVRTGPYEQYF. CDR3 nucleotide sequence: TGTGCCAGCGTCAGGACAGGGCCCTACGAGCAGTACTTC.

This clone occurred a few times. The J gene is TRBJ2-2, the V gene TRBV2, with D unresolved. The germline V and J ends were trimmed by 2 bases and 8 bases, with 9 bases remaining between them. This CDR3 spans 13 amino acids. Germline CDR1 is SNHLY and CDR2 is FYNNEI. The DNA for the CDR3 is TGTGCCAGCAGTGAAATATCCCCGGGGGAGCTGTTTTTT. It codes for CASSEISPGELFF. The variable domain in full, with the rest retrieved from reference TRBV2 and TRBJ2-2, is EPEVTQTPSHQVTQMGQEVILRCVPISNHLYFYWYRQILGQKVEFLVSFYNNEISEKSEIFDDQFSVERPDGSNFTLKIRSTKLEDSAMYFCASSEISPGELFFGEGSRLTVL.

In DNA, the CDR3 is TGTGCCAGCAGTGATACAGCGGGGGATCAAGAGACCCAGTACTTC. It yields the protein CASSDTAGDQETQYF. The genes are TRBV6-1 and TRBJ2-5; 8 bases agree with TRBD2. This CDR3 contains 15 residues. The J segment lost 2 bases and the V segment lost 3 bases, leaving 5 bases of the junction unmatched. Germline V lookup: CDR1 MNHNS, CDR2 SASEGT.

V is TRBV9 and J is TRBJ1-2; a weak D match, TRBD1 (5 bases). V was shortened by 4 bases and J by 4 bases, with 14 bases between the two germline ends. The germline CDR1 and CDR2 sequences are SGDLS and YYNGEE. The CDR3 is 14 residues long. The CDR3, as DNA: TGTGCCAGCAGCACTCTGACAGTCAGCTATGGCTACACCTTC. Residues: CASSTLTVSYGYTF.

The J gene is TRBJ1-2, the V gene TRBV18; D remains unclear. The ends were cut back, 3 bases at V and 0 bases at J, with 8 bases in the middle. CDR3 length: 14 amino acids. CDR1 KGHSH and CDR2 LQKENI come from the germline V gene. In DNA, the CDR3 is TGTGCCAGCTCACCTGAGGGTACTAACTATGGCTACACCTTC. This gives the protein CASSPEGTNYGYTF. The whole variable domain, filled in from reference TRBV18 and TRBJ1-2, reads NAGVMQNPRHLVRRRGQEARLRCSPMKGHSHVYWYRQLPEEGLKFMVYLQKENIIDESGMPKERFSAEFPKEGPSILRIQQVVRGDSAAYFCASSPEGTNYGYTFGSGTRLTVV.

The V gene is TRBV11-2, the J gene TRBJ2-6, with a weak D call TRBD1 (5 bases). Per the germline V gene, CDR1 is SGHAT and CDR2 is FQNNGV. Trimming pared 5 bases from V and 2 bases from J, leaving 19 bases between. The CDR3 has 18 residues. The CDR3 spells CASSLYTGHPPGANVLTF. The CDR3 nucleotides are TGTGCCAGCAGCCTCTATACCGGACACCCCCCTGGGGCCAACGTCCTGACTTTC. The full variable domain, rest sourced from reference TRBV11-2 and TRBJ2-6, is EAGVAQSPRYKIIEKRQSVAFWCNPISGHATLYWYQQILGQGPKLLIQFQNNGVVDDSQLPKDRFSAERLKGVDSTLKIQPAKLEDSAVYLCASSLYTGHPPGANVLTFGAGSRLTVL.

The chain couples TRBV4-3 to TRBJ1-6; possible D gene TRBD1, 5 bases. V was trimmed by 4 bases and J by 4 bases, leaving 14 bases between them. CDR3 size: 16 residues. Germline-derived CDR1 and CDR2 are LGHNA and YSLEER. The CDR3 nucleotides read TGCGCCAGCAGCCCGGGGGGGGACTTATATAATTCACCCCTCCACTTT. Protein: CASSPGGDLYNSPLHF.

The chain uses TRBV5-6 and TRBJ1-5, with a weak D call TRBD1 (6 bases). The CDR3 spans 14 residues. CDR1 and CDR2 from the germline V gene are SGHDT and YYEEEE. The V end was cut by 4 bases, the J end by 3 bases, with 11 bases between. CDR3 sequence (DNA): TGTGCCAGCAGCGGGGGACATTTCAATCAGCCCCAGCATTTT. This sequence encodes CASSGGHFNQPQHF.